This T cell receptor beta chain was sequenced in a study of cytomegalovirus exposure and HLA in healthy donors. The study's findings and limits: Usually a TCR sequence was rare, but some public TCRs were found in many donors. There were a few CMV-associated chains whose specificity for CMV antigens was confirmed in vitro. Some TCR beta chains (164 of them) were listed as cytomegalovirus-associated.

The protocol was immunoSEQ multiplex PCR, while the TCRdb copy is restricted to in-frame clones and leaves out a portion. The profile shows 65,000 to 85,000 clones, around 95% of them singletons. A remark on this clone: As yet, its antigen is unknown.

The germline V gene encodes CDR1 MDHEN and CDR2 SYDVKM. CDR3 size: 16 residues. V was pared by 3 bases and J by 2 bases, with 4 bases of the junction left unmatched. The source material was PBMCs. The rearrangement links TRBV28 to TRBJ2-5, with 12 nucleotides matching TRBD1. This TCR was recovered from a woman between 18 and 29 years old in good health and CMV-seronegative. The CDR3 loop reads CASSLGDRGLQETQYF. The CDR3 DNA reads TGTGCCAGCAGTTTGGGGGACAGGGGGCTTCAAGAGACCCAGTACTTC.